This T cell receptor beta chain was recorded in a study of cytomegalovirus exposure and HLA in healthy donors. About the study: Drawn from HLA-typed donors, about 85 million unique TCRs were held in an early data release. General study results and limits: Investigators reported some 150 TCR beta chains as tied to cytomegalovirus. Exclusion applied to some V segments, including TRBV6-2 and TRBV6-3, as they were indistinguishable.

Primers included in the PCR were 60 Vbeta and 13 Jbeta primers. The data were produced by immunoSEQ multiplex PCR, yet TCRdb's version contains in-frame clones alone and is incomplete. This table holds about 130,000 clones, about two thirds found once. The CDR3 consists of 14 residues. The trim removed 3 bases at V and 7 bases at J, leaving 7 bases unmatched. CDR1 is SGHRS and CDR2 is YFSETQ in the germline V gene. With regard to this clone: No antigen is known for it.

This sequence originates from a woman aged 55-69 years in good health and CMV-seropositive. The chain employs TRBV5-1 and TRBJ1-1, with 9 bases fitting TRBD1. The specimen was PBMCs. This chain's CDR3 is CASSWGTGSHEAFF. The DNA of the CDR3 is TGCGCCAGCAGCTGGGGGACAGGGTCCCATGAAGCTTTCTTT. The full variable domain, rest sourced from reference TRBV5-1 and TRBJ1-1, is KAGVTQTPRYLIKTRGQQVTLSCSPISGHRSVSWYQQTPGQGLQFLFEYFSETQRNKGNFPGRFSGRQFSNSRSEMNVSTLELGDSALYLCASSWGTGSHEAFFGQGTRLTVV.